The entry below gives a single T cell receptor beta chain sequence along with its context. Its antigen is not identified. A read error may produce the germline difference seen at one junction end. Germline V gives CDR1 SGHAT, CDR2 FQNNGV. CDR3 length: 15 residues. The sample belongs to a study of tumor-infiltrating lymphocytes in primary liver carcinoma. About the research overall: Primary liver carcinoma, confirmed by histopathology, was surgically resected. Men and women, 30 to 69 years of age, made up the patients. Broader study findings: Tumor top-250-clone fraction significantly exceeded that of blood (p = 0.039).

Priming with a constant-region primer yielded TCR beta cDNA from around 0.45 ug total RNA. Sequencing libraries for TCR beta derived from three nested multiplex PCR rounds that used slightly modified ARM-PCR. Running around 10 cycles apiece, the first two PCR rounds relied on TRBV1-TRBV30 forward primers together with a C-beta reverse primer. From the multiplex PCR reads, TCRdb called clonotypes with MiXCR, one entry per CDR3 protein. The table includes some 180,000 distinct CDR3 sequences, around 60% detected once. They got blood RNA out of unsorted whole blood and also pulled out germline DNA. Collected before surgery were about 4 milliliters of peripheral blood.

The specimen sequenced was peripheral blood. The origin of this receptor is a middle-aged man with primary liver carcinoma and hepatitis B virus infection. V is TRBV11-2 and J is TRBJ2-5; D may correspond to TRBD1 or TRBD2 (8 bases each). CDR3 region: CTSSLAGQAQETHYF. CDR3 DNA sequence: TGTACCAGCAGCTTAGCGGGACAGGCCCAAGAGACCCACTACTTC.